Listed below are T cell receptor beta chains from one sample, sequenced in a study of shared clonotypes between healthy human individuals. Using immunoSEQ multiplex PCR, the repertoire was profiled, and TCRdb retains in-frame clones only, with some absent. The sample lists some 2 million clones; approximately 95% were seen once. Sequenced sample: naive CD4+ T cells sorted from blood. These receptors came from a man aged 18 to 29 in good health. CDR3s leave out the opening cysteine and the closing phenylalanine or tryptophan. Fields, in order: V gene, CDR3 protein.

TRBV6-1,ASSEGLINYGYT
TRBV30,AWRSTGNSPLH
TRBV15,ATSRDPGSSYEQY
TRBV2,ASGSGGNTIY
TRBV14,ASSQDPGSSYEQY
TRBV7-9,ASSPGQGSEKLF
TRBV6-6,ASSRKQDGYT
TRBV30,AWSVLYTGPEEKLF
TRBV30,AWSVQRREQETQY
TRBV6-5,ASSYSGGTEAF
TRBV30,AWNELVFGNEQF
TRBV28,ASSLIGNSPLH
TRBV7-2,ASSSQASYEQY
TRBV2,ASLTRDRNTEAF
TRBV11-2,ASSLSIPGTGAREQY
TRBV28,ASTGASNQPQH
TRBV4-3,ASSQETGNYGYT
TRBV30,AWRGTNYGYT
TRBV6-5,ASSPYRGDYEQY
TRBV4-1,ASSLLTNSYEQY
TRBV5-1,ASSAGGADEQY
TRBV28,ASSFVGGREV
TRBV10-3,AISDSGGLNTEAF
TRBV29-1,SVGRLTSGGGTDTQY
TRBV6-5,ASSYWQKNTGELF
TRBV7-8,ASSLDPGTNLYEQY
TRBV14,ASSYRQGTDTQY
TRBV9,ASSPRWGEGRYEQY
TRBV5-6,ASSLWGAPNNSPLH
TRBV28,ASSSPPGGAGQETQY
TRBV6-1,ASSEGGLAEETQY